A single sample is the source of the 3 T cell receptor beta chains below, sequenced in a study of OX40 agonist ivuxolimab in advanced cancers. TCRdb's table, derived via immunoSEQ multiplex PCR, lists solely in-frame clones and lacks some. The table lists about 48,000 clones, around 87% of them singletons. The specimen was CD4+ or CD8+ T cells sorted from blood, collected in a trial of the OX40 agonist ivuxolimab. The receptors derive from an adult with an advanced solid tumor such as melanoma, head and neck, liver or kidney cancer.

The rearrangement links TRBV18 to TRBJ2-5; 9 bases are a match to TRBD1. The CDR3 has 15 residues. Germline V gene data show CDR1 as KGHSH and CDR2 as LQKENI. V was clipped by 5 bases and J by 2 bases; unmatched bases: 6. Written as DNA, the CDR3 is TGTGCCAGCTCAAGAGGACAGGGGCCTCAAGAGACCCAGTACTTC. Translating it yields CASSRGQGPQETQYF.

V gene TRBV29-1 combines with J gene TRBJ2-7, with 10 nucleotides matching TRBD1. There are 13 residues in the CDR3. V shed 4 bases and J 6 bases; nucleotides not matched to a gene: 6. The germline V gene has CDR1 SQVTM and CDR2 ANQGSEA. The CDR3 loop is CSVAGQGSREQYF. CDR3 nucleotide sequence: TGCAGCGTTGCGGGACAGGGGTCTCGCGAGCAGTACTTC.

The V call is TRBV7-2, the J call TRBJ2-5, with 9 bases matching TRBD1. J was trimmed by 5 bases and V by 5 bases; bases with no gene match: 6. The V gene's germline CDR1 is SGHTA and CDR2 FQGNSA. The CDR3 has 14 residues. This CDR3 reads CASSLDRGSETQYF. The CDR3 DNA reads as TGTGCCAGCAGCCTAGACAGGGGGTCCGAGACCCAGTACTTC.